This TCR beta chain was captured by sequencing in a study of T cell changes during pregnancy in multiple sclerosis. Only in-frame clones appear in the TCRdb table, and some are missing; sequencing was by immunoSEQ multiplex PCR. In the table there are 45,000 to 60,000 clones, roughly 90% of which are singletons. The germline V gene has CDR1 SGDLS and CDR2 YYNGEE. The V and J ends lost 3 bases and 2 bases, in that order; junction bases with no gene match: 11. The CDR3 sequence is 17 residues long. The rearrangement joins TRBV9 to TRBJ2-3; TRBD1 matches at 8 bases. This clonotype originated in a female donor with multiple sclerosis, enrolled in a pregnancy study. Sequences were derived from peripheral blood, sampled in the first trimester of pregnancy. CDR3 region: CASSAAPGQENTDTQYF. CDR3 DNA sequence: TGTGCCAGCAGCGCCGCTCCGGGACAGGAGAACACAGATACGCAGTATTTT.